This TCR beta chain was sequenced during a study of blood T cell repertoires in COVID-19. Trimming shortened V by 3 bases and J by 4 bases, and 18 bases separated the two germline ends. In germline, CDR1 is ENHRY, CDR2 SYGVKD. The CDR3 is 16 residues long. Produced via immunoSEQ multiplex PCR; TCRdb's table is partial and in-frame only. The sample yields about 110,000 clones, roughly 85% seen once. Sequencing was done on a sample of peripheral blood. The chain is built from TRBV10-3 and TRBJ1-1; tentative D call: TRBD1 (5 bases). This TCR came from a human donor in a cohort sampled during active COVID-19. CDR3 nucleotide sequence: TGTGCCATCAGTGAACTGTCGACAGCTCTGGGCACTGAAGCTTTCTTT. This encodes CAISELSTALGTEAFF.